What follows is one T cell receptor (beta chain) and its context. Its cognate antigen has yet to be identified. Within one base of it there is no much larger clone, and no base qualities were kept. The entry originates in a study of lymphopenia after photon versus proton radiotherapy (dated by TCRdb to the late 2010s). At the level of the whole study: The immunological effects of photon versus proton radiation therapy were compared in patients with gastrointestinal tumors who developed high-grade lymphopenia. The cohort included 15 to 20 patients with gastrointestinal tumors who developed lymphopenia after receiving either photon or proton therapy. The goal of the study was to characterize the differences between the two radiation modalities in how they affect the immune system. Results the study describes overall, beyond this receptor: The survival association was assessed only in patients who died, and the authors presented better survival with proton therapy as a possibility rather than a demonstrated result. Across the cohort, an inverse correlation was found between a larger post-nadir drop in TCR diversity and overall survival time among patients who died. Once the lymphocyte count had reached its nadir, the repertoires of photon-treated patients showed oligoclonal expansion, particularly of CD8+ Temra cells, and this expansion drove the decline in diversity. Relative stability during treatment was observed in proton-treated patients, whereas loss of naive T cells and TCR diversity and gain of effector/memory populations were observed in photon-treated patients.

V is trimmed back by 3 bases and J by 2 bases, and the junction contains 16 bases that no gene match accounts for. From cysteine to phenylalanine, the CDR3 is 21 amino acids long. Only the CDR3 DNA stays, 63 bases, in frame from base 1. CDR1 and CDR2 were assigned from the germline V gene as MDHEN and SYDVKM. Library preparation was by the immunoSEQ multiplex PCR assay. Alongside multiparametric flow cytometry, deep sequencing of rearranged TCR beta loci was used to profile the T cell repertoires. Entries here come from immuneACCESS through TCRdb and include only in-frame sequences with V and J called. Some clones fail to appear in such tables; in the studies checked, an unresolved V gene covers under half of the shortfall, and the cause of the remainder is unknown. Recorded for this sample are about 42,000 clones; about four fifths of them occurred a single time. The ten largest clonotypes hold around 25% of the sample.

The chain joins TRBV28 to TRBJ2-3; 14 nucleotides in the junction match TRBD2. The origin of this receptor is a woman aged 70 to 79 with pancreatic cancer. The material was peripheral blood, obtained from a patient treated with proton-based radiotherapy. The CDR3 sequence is CASSLSSLFPGLAGDTDTQYF. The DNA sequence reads TGTGCCAGCAGTTTGTCCTCGTTGTTTCCGGGACTAGCGGGAGACACAGATACGCAGTATTTT.